The sequence of this T cell receptor beta chain was determined in a study of T cell responses to AZD1222 COVID-19 vaccine. On the study more broadly: Investigators merged groups given second doses at roughly 4 or roughly 12 weeks.

Profiled with immunoSEQ multiplex PCR; TCRdb holds only in-frame clones, not every one. Here the sample spans some 120,000 clones, roughly 90% being singletons. This clone was seen only once. Its antigen is unknown. Germline CDR1 reads MNHEY; CDR2 reads SVGAGI. V was cut by 0 bases and J by 7 bases, with 9 bases left in between. The CDR3 has 13 amino acids. Study-wide findings and caveats: The donor group comprised mostly white British people and more females; the analysis possibly underestimated clonal diversity. Spike-specific TCR breadth and depth grew following two AZD1222 doses. Baseline seropositivity characterized only six AZD1222 recipients.

This material consisted of peripheral blood, taken on day 0 of AZD1222 vaccination. The chain couples TRBV6-5 to TRBJ1-1; D not resolved. This receptor was taken from an adult in good health. The CDR3 reads CASSYSRGSEAFF. Here the CDR3 DNA reads TGTGCCAGCAGTTACTCGAGAGGAAGTGAAGCTTTCTTT.